Listed here are 28 T cell receptor beta chains from one sample, sequenced in a study of blood T cell repertoires in COVID-19. Sequencing was performed with immunoSEQ multiplex PCR; in TCRdb, only in-frame clones are kept and a portion is missing. The profile shows 250,000 to 350,000 clones, roughly 90% of them singletons. Source material: peripheral blood. The source of these receptors is a young man with acute or convalescent COVID-19.

The chain uses TRBV7-3 and TRBJ2-1; 7 nucleotides align to TRBD1. Germline CDR1 and CDR2: SGHTA and FQGTGA. The CDR3 is 15 residues long. The ends lost 1 base at V and 6 bases at J; junction bases unmatched: 6. The chain's CDR3 is CASSLNPTGRNEQFF. The DNA for the CDR3 is TGTGCCAGCAGCTTAAATCCGACAGGGCGCAATGAGCAGTTCTTC.

V gene TRBV11-1 combines with J gene TRBJ1-1; weak D call: TRBD1 (6 bases). In germline, CDR1 is SGHAT, CDR2 FQDESV (reference sequence). V was shortened by 3 bases and J by 0 bases, with 14 bases between the two germline ends. The CDR3 is 16 amino acids. The CDR3 reads CASSFVGHPVNTEAFF. The CDR3 DNA reads TGTGCCAGCAGCTTTGTGGGACATCCCGTGAACACTGAAGCTTTCTTT.

CDR3 protein: CASSDIRDFQYF. CDR3 sequence (DNA): TGTGCCAGCAGCGATATACGGGACTTCCAGTACTTC. The rearrangement uses TRBV7-2 and TRBJ2-4, with D perhaps matching TRBD2 (6 bases). This CDR3 spans 12 amino acids. The germline V gene encodes CDR1 SGHTA and CDR2 FQGNSA. Deletions cut 5 bases from V and 13 bases from J, with 15 bases between.

DNA for the CDR3: TGTGCCAGCTCACCGCCGGGACTAGCGGGCCGGAACACCGGGGAGCTGTTTTTT. Amino acids: CASSPPGLAGRNTGELFF. The chain carries TRBV18 and TRBJ2-2; 12 bases fit TRBD2. Unmatched junction bases numbered 6, after V lost 3 bases and J lost 1 base. This CDR3 comprises 18 residues. The germline gives CDR1 KGHSH, CDR2 LQKENI.

CDR3 amino acids: CASSHGRLAKNIQYF. In DNA form, the CDR3 reads TGTGCCAGCAGCCATGGCAGGTTGGCCAAAAACATTCAGTACTTC. The V call is TRBV14, the J call TRBJ2-4; no clear D. This CDR3 is built from 15 residues. V lost 3 bases and J lost 1, with 10 bases in between. The germline gives CDR1 SGHDN, CDR2 FVKESK.

V gene TRBV28 combines with J gene TRBJ1-1; D not certain. There are 15 residues in the CDR3. The germline V gene has CDR1 MDHEN and CDR2 SYDVKM. The ends were cut back, 6 bases at V and 1 base at J, with 15 bases in the middle. CDR3 sequence (DNA): TGTGCCAGCAGCCAAGAGGAGGAACAGAACACTGAAGCTTTCTTT. Translated, it gives CASSQEEEQNTEAFF. The whole variable domain, remainder taken from reference TRBV28 and TRBJ1-1, is DVKVTQSSRYLVKRTGEKVFLECVQDMDHENMFWYRQDPGLGLRLIYFSYDVKMKEKGDIPEGYSVSREKKERFSLILESASTNQTSMYLCASSQEEEQNTEAFFGQGTRLTVV.

The V gene is TRBV14, the J gene TRBJ2-5; 8 positions match TRBD1. The CDR3 is made up of 12 amino acids. CDR1 SGHDN and CDR2 FVKESK come from the germline V gene. The trim removed 6 bases at V and 5 bases at J, leaving 2 bases unmatched. CDR3 sequence: CASRRQGETQYF. The CDR3 DNA reads as TGTGCCAGCAGACGACAGGGGGAGACCCAGTACTTC.

The rearrangement links TRBV5-6 to TRBJ2-1; D perhaps matches TRBD2 (5 bases). Trimming removed 4 bases at V and 4 bases at J, with 15 bases between. Germline V gives CDR1 SGHDT, CDR2 YYEEEE. This CDR3 contains 15 residues. The CDR3 DNA is TGTGCCAGCAGCCTAGGACTTTCGCCTTACAATGAGCAGTTCTTC. It specifies CASSLGLSPYNEQFF. Full variable domain (remainder filled in from reference TRBV5-6 and TRBJ2-1): DAGVTQSPTHLIKTRGQQVTLRCSPKSGHDTVSWYQQALGQGPQFIFQYYEEEERQRGNFPDRFSGHQFPNYSSELNVNALLLGDSALYLCASSLGLSPYNEQFFGPGTRLTVL.

The V call is TRBV4-1, the J call TRBJ1-3; no firm D call. Looked up from germline, CDR1 is MGHRA and CDR2 is YSYEKL. Trimming cost V 0 bases and J 15 bases, with 12 bases left between them. The CDR3 sequence is 12 residues long. CDR3 coding DNA: TGCGCCAGCAGCCAAGATGGGGAGAGCAAATATTTT. Protein: CASSQDGESKYF.

This clone was seen repeatedly, ten times or more. The J gene is TRBJ2-7, the V gene TRBV5-5, with a possible D match to TRBD1 (6 bases). This CDR3 spans 16 amino acids. Germline V gene sequence: CDR1 SGHKS, CDR2 YYEKEE (reference sequence). V lost 1 base to trimming and J lost 0 bases, with 14 bases between them. This CDR3 reads CASSLRQGSNSYEQYF. CDR3 nucleotides: TGTGCCAGCAGCTTGCGGCAGGGGTCCAACTCCTACGAGCAGTACTTC.

J is TRBJ2-5 and V is TRBV28, with D possibly being TRBD2 (5 bases). Germline V gene lookup returns CDR1 MDHEN and CDR2 SYDVKM. The CDR3 consists of 15 residues. V lost 10 bases, J lost 5 bases, and 23 bases lay in between. In DNA form, the CDR3 reads TGTGCCACCCTAGCTGGGTCTTCTGGGGAGGAGACCCAGTACTTC. This encodes CATLAGSSGEETQYF.

V usage is TRBV14 and J usage is TRBJ1-1; the D gene is possibly TRBD1 (5 bases). This CDR3 is 16 amino acids long. The V end lost 1 base, the J end lost 0 bases, and 12 bases lay between the germline ends. Germline V gene data show CDR1 as SGHDN and CDR2 as FVKESK. The chain's CDR3 is CASSQVPGIMNTEAFF. In DNA form, the CDR3 reads TGTGCCAGCAGCCAAGTTCCAGGGATAATGAACACTGAAGCTTTCTTT.

The chain joins TRBV9 to TRBJ1-1, with D uncertain. Germline-derived CDR1 and CDR2 are SGDLS and YYNGEE. The V and J ends lost 0 bases and 1 base respectively, with 7 bases between them. This CDR3 spans 14 amino acids. This CDR3 is CASSVAFGNTEAFF. The CDR3 coding sequence is TGTGCCAGCAGCGTAGCTTTCGGGAACACTGAAGCTTTCTTT.

The chain joins TRBV5-6 to TRBJ2-1; D is perhaps TRBD2 (6 bases). Germline CDR1 and CDR2: SGHDT and YYEEEE. Trimming took off 2 bases at V and 1 base at J, with 13 bases between the two ends. The CDR3 has 16 amino acids. The CDR3 reads CASSFGSGRSYNEQFF. CDR3 in DNA: TGTGCCAGCAGCTTTGGGTCGGGGAGGTCCTACAATGAGCAGTTCTTC.

This chain links TRBV6-6 with TRBJ1-2; D unresolved. Per the germline V gene, CDR1 is MNHNY and CDR2 is SVGAGI (reference sequence). The germline V and J ends were trimmed by 4 bases and 4 bases, with 10 bases remaining between them. The CDR3 spans 13 residues. In DNA form, the CDR3 reads TGTGCCAGCAGTTCCGGGTTTGGCTATGGCTACACCTTC. Translated: CASSSGFGYGYTF.

CDR3 region: CASSAGWTSGSVEQFF. In nucleotides, the CDR3 is TGTGCCAGCAGCGCTGGTTGGACTAGCGGGAGTGTTGAGCAGTTCTTC. V gene TRBV5-5 combines with J gene TRBJ2-1; TRBD2 agrees at 13 bases. The CDR3 is 16 residues long. Unmatched junction bases numbered 10, after V lost 4 bases and J lost 9 bases. Germline V CDR1 and CDR2: SGHKS, YYEKEE (reference sequence).

This rearrangement joins TRBV15 to TRBJ2-7; 7 nucleotides align to TRBD1. CDR1 and CDR2 (germline): LNHNV, YYDKDF (reference sequence). V gave up 3 bases and J gave up 6 bases; unmatched junction bases: 5. The CDR3 loop spans 13 amino acids. The CDR3 nucleotides are TGTGCCACCAGCAGTGACACAGGGGCCGAGCAGTACTTC. It encodes CATSSDTGAEQYF.

This chain joins TRBV21-1 and TRBJ2-5; TRBD2 is the table's D call, not checked against the DNA. TRBV21-1 is assigned pseudogene status. CDR3 size: 13 residues. CDR3 region: CASSKTGQETQYF. In nucleotides, the CDR3 is TGTGCCAGCAGCAAAACGGGCCAAGAGACCCAGTACTTC.

This chain links TRBV7-3 with TRBJ2-1, with TRBD2 identical over 16 bases. With V trimmed by 5 bases and J by 8 bases, 9 bases remained unmatched. Germline CDR1 SGHTA, CDR2 FQGTGA. This CDR3 has 17 amino acids. CDR3 DNA sequence: TGTGCCAGCAGCGTCGGGACTAGCGGGAGGGTCAAGGATGAGCAGTTCTTC. Translated: CASSVGTSGRVKDEQFF. The full variable domain, rest sourced from reference TRBV7-3 and TRBJ2-1, is GAGVSQTPSNKVTEKGKYVELRCDPISGHTALYWYRQSLGQGPEFLIYFQGTGAADDSGLPNDRFFAVRPEGSVSTLKIQRTERGDSAVYLCASSVGTSGRVKDEQFFGPGTRLTVL.

J is TRBJ2-5 and V is TRBV18, with a possible D match to TRBD2 (5 bases). V gave up 3 bases and J gave up 3 bases, with 11 bases separating them. The CDR3 is 14 amino acids. The germline CDR1 and CDR2 sequences are KGHSH and LQKENI. In DNA, the CDR3 is TGTGCCAGCTCACCGTCTCGAGCGGAAGAGACCCAGTACTTC. Translating it yields CASSPSRAEETQYF.

This clone was picked up a small number of times. The chain uses TRBV28 and TRBJ2-7; 10 nucleotides line up with TRBD2. Germline V lookup: CDR1 MDHEN, CDR2 SYDVKM. The CDR3 contains 16 residues. V was pared by 4 bases and J by 5 bases, with 11 bases of the junction left unmatched. DNA of the CDR3: TGTGCCAGCAGTTCCCCCCGAGCGGGGGGGAACCACGAGCAGTACTTC. Translation: CASSSPRAGGNHEQYF. Filled out from reference TRBV28 and TRBJ2-7, the complete variable domain reads DVKVTQSSRYLVKRTGEKVFLECVQDMDHENMFWYRQDPGLGLRLIYFSYDVKMKEKGDIPEGYSVSREKKERFSLILESASTNQTSMYLCASSSPRAGGNHEQYFGPGTRLTVT.

The chain joins TRBV6-5 to TRBJ2-3, with TRBD2 matching 11 bases. The CDR3 is 16 amino acids. Trimming took 3 bases from V and 6 from J; bases not matched to a gene: 8. Germline CDR1 is MNHEY and CDR2 is SVGAGI. For the CDR3, the DNA is TGTGCCAGCAGTTATGGGCTAGCGGGGGGTAGGGATACGCAGTATTTT. Translated, it gives CASSYGLAGGRDTQYF.

This clone was observed once. The gene calls are TRBV2 and TRBJ2-1; 7 positions match TRBD1. The germline V gene has CDR1 SNHLY and CDR2 FYNNEI. V was pared by 5 bases and J by 6 bases, with 7 bases of the junction left unmatched. This CDR3 is built from 14 residues. CDR3 protein: CASSSQGRVNEQFF. In DNA, the CDR3 is TGTGCCAGCAGTTCACAGGGGAGAGTCAATGAGCAGTTCTTC.

The J gene is TRBJ2-1, the V gene TRBV10-1; 12 bases fit TRBD2. CDR1 is WNHNN and CDR2 is SYGVQD in the germline V gene (reference sequence). V was pared by 3 bases and J by 9 bases, with 12 bases of the junction left unmatched. This CDR3 region has 17 residues. The CDR3 is CASSDNRLAGVFSEQFF. CDR3 coding DNA: TGCGCCAGCAGTGATAATAGACTAGCGGGAGTGTTCAGTGAGCAGTTCTTC.

The chain combines TRBV4-1 with TRBJ1-2; 7 bases line up with TRBD1. The CDR3 totals 13 residues. V gave up 5 bases and J gave up 3 bases; unmatched junction bases: 3. CDR1 MGHRA and CDR2 YSYEKL come from the germline V gene. The CDR3 reads CASSFDRDYGYTF. CDR3 DNA: TGCGCCAGCAGCTTCGACAGGGACTATGGCTACACCTTC.

This chain links TRBV21-1 with TRBJ2-1; TRBD2, the D gene given by the table, was not confirmed from the DNA. TRBV21-1 is tagged as a pseudogene. This CDR3 spans 14 amino acids. The CDR3 region is CASSPSGGNNEQFF. For the CDR3, the DNA is TGTGCCAGCAGTCCCTCGGGCGGGAACAATGAGCAGTTCTTC.

This clone appeared once. The chain links TRBV4-1 to TRBJ1-1; no definite D call. Germline V gene sequence: CDR1 MGHRA, CDR2 YSYEKL. V gave up 1 base and J gave up 2 bases, with 8 bases separating them. The CDR3 runs 14 residues. The CDR3 DNA sequence: TGCGCCAGCAGCCAAGTCGGGTTAAACACTGAAGCTTTCTTT. This translates into CASSQVGLNTEAFF.

The rearrangement links TRBV9 to TRBJ1-1; possible D gene TRBD1, 5 bases. The CDR3 is 14 amino acids. V shed 2 bases and J shed 7 bases, with 15 bases lying between them. In germline, CDR1 is SGDLS, CDR2 YYNGEE. The CDR3 region has the DNA TGTGCCAGCAGCGTCCGTGAAGGGCAGGGTGAAGCTTTCTTT. Translation: CASSVREGQGEAFF. Complete variable domain (other parts from reference TRBV9 and TRBJ1-1): DSGVTQTPKHLITATGQRVTLRCSPRSGDLSVYWYQQSLDQGLQFLIQYYNGEERAKGNILERFSAQQFPDLHSELNLSSLELGDSALYFCASSVREGQGEAFFGQGTRLTVV.